This T cell receptor (beta chain) derives from a study of T cell responses to AZD1222 COVID-19 vaccine. Clones were read by immunoSEQ multiplex PCR, and TCRdb kept only the in-frame ones, dropping some. Of about 120,000 clones in the sample, around 91% were seen once. This TCR came from an adult in good health. The sample here was peripheral blood, taken on day 0 of MenACWY control vaccination.

CDR3 DNA sequence: TGTGCCAGCAGAGGGACTAGCAATCAGCCCCAGCATTTT. Amino acids: CASRGTSNQPQHF. V gene TRBV2 combines with J gene TRBJ1-5; a weak D match, TRBD1 (5 bases). Germline assignment: CDR1 SNHLY and CDR2 FYNNEI. The CDR3 extends over 13 amino acids. Trimming cost V 6 bases and J 0 bases, with 6 bases left between them.